Presented here are 20 T cell receptor beta chains from one specimen sequenced in a study of cytomegalovirus exposure and HLA in healthy donors. This PCR relied on a set of 60 Vbeta primers and 13 Jbeta primers. Clones were read by immunoSEQ multiplex PCR, and TCRdb kept only the in-frame ones, dropping some. Here the sample spans 88,000 or so clones, approximately 60% being singletons. Sequencing used PBMCs. The receptor source for this set is a male donor in good health and CMV-seropositive.

This clone has more than one count but fewer than ten. The rearrangement uses TRBV4-3 and TRBJ1-1; tentatively, D is TRBD1 (5 bases). The CDR3 length is 16 residues. The germline V gene has CDR1 LGHNA and CDR2 YSLEER. The V end lost 0 bases, the J end lost 2 bases, and 13 bases lay between the germline ends. CDR3 sequence reads: CASSQEWRGLNTEAFF. The CDR3 DNA follows: TGCGCCAGCAGCCAAGAGTGGAGGGGTCTAAACACTGAAGCTTTCTTT.

The chain is built from TRBV19 and TRBJ1-1; TRBD1 matches at 7 bases. With V trimmed by 5 bases and J by 0 bases, 9 bases remained unmatched. CDR1 LNHDA and CDR2 SQIVND come from the germline V gene (reference sequence). The CDR3 is 16 residues long. The CDR3 region is CASSARVGQVNTEAFF. The CDR3 DNA reads TGTGCCAGTAGTGCGAGAGTCGGACAGGTGAACACTGAAGCTTTCTTT.

Details on this clone: Sequence at one end of the junction differs from germline and may be a read error. The rearrangement links TRBV27 to TRBJ2-7; the D is unclear. Germline V lookup: CDR1 MNHEY, CDR2 SMNVEV (reference sequence). The CDR3 length is 14 residues. As DNA, the CDR3 is TGTGCCAGCAGTCAGACTCACATCTCCCACGAGCAGTACTTC. Protein product: CASSQTHISHEQYF.

This chain uses TRBV5-6 with TRBJ2-7; maybe TRBD2 (5 bases). The V and J ends lost 4 bases and 2 bases respectively, with 13 bases between them. CDR1 is SGHDT, CDR2 YYEEEE, per germline. CDR3 length: 14 residues. Written as DNA, the CDR3 is TGTGCCAGCAGCAACCCGGGGTATACCTACGAGCAGTACTTC. The encoded protein is CASSNPGYTYEQYF.

V is TRBV9 and J is TRBJ2-1, with TRBD1 matching 7 bases. V shed 0 bases, J shed 2 bases, and the junction held 8 bases outside the gene matches. CDR3 length: 17 amino acids. Germline V CDR1 and CDR2: SGDLS, YYNGEE. CDR3 loop: CASSVAYRGLTYNEQFF. The CDR3 DNA reads TGTGCCAGCAGCGTAGCTTATAGGGGGCTCACCTACAATGAGCAGTTCTTC.

V is TRBV28 and J is TRBJ1-1, with a tentative D call TRBD1 (5 bases). The CDR3 totals 14 residues. V was clipped by 7 bases and J by 0 bases, with 12 bases between them. Germline CDR1 is MDHEN and CDR2 is SYDVKM. CDR3 loop: CASTLGGVNTEAFF. CDR3 DNA sequence: TGTGCCAGCACCCTGGGGGGGGTGAACACTGAAGCTTTCTTT.

This clone has just a few counts. V and J are TRBV5-1 and TRBJ1-1; maybe TRBD1 (5 bases). This CDR3 comprises 14 residues. Germline V lookup: CDR1 SGHRS, CDR2 YFSETQ. The germline V and J ends were trimmed by 6 bases and 5 bases, with 17 bases remaining between them. DNA of the CDR3: TGCGCCAGCAACCGAGCGGGGCCGGGAACTGAAGCTTTCTTT. It yields the protein CASNRAGPGTEAFF.

This clone was observed a few times. The chain recombines TRBV6-1 with TRBJ2-1; 11 nucleotides align to TRBD2. Looked up from germline, CDR1 is MNHNS and CDR2 is SASEGT. Losses at the gene ends were 1 base for V and 2 bases for J; bases not matched to a gene: 1. The CDR3 runs to 16 residues. The CDR3 spells CASSEVAGGTYNEQFF. The DNA of the CDR3 is TGTGCCAGCAGTGAAGTAGCGGGGGGGACCTACAATGAGCAGTTCTTC.

This clone has a single count. The gene calls are TRBV6-1 and TRBJ1-2, with TRBD1 as a possible D gene (6 bases). This CDR3 is 12 amino acids long. The V gene's germline CDR1 is MNHNS and CDR2 SASEGT. Trimming removed 10 bases from V and 2 bases from J, with 11 bases in between. The CDR3 nucleotides are TGTGCCACGCGCGACAGGAACTATGGCTACACCTTC. Its translation: CATRDRNYGYTF.

This chain uses TRBV20-1 with TRBJ2-1; D gene uncertain. The germline V gene has CDR1 DFQATT and CDR2 SNEGSKA (reference sequence). V gave up 3 bases and J gave up 6 bases, with 6 bases separating them. The CDR3 is 11 amino acids. CDR3 nucleotides: TGCAGTGCTAGTGCAGGCAATGAGCAGTTCTTC. Protein product: CSASAGNEQFF.

This sequence joins TRBV6-6 and TRBJ1-2, with TRBD1 identical over 8 bases. Germline trimming cut 7 bases from V and 6 bases from J; bases unmatched to any gene: 10. The CDR3 is made up of 14 amino acids. Germline CDR1 MNHNY, CDR2 SVGAGI (reference sequence). The CDR3 DNA reads TGTGCCAGCAACGCGTTGGACAGGGCAGATGGCTACACCTTC. Its protein product is CASNALDRADGYTF.

V and J are TRBV5-4 and TRBJ2-1, with 11 bases fitting TRBD1. CDR3 size: 15 residues. The V gene's germline CDR1 is SGHNT and CDR2 YYREEE (reference sequence). V lost 3 bases and J lost 4; bases outside the gene matches: 3. The CDR3 spells CASSSGTGGYNEQFF. CDR3 bases: TGTGCCAGCAGCTCAGGGACAGGGGGGTACAATGAGCAGTTCTTC.

This clone was counted a few times. The DNA of the CDR3 is TGCGCCAGCAGCCAGTCTTTACTAGCGGGAGACTACAATGAGCAGTTCTTC. Amino acids: CASSQSLLAGDYNEQFF. The V call is TRBV4-3, the J call TRBJ2-1; 11 bases line up with TRBD2. Germline CDR1 and CDR2: LGHNA and YSLEER. The ends lost 3 bases at V and 3 bases at J; junction bases unmatched: 7. This CDR3 comprises 17 residues.

This sequence joins TRBV28 and TRBJ1-5; 7 nucleotides line up with TRBD1. The CDR3 covers 12 residues. V lost 10 bases and J lost 2; bases outside the gene matches: 2. Germline V gene data show CDR1 as MDHEN and CDR2 as SYDVKM. CDR3 in amino acids: CAIDRGNQPQHF. The CDR3 DNA is TGTGCCATCGACAGGGGCAATCAGCCCCAGCATTTT.

The chain joins TRBV6-6 to TRBJ1-1; a weak D match, TRBD1 (5 bases). V lost 0 bases, J lost 10 bases, and 15 bases lay in between. The CDR3 covers 14 residues. Germline V gene sequence: CDR1 MNHNY, CDR2 SVGAGI (reference sequence). CDR3 sequence reads: CASSYSPGGAGAFF. CDR3 bases: TGTGCCAGCAGTTACTCGCCAGGAGGGGCTGGAGCTTTCTTT.

The chain carries TRBV5-1 and TRBJ2-3; 9 bases match TRBD2. Germline lookup yields CDR1 SGHRS and CDR2 YFSETQ. V shed 0 bases and J 0 bases; nucleotides not matched to a gene: 5. This CDR3 region has 17 residues. The CDR3: CASSLEASGASTDTQYF. CDR3 DNA: TGCGCCAGCAGCTTGGAGGCTAGCGGGGCTAGCACAGATACGCAGTATTTT.

This chain joins TRBV5-4 and TRBJ2-1; 11 nucleotides align to TRBD2. CDR3 length: 16 amino acids. Per the germline V gene, CDR1 is SGHNT and CDR2 is YYREEE (reference sequence). The trim removed 4 bases at V and 6 bases at J, leaving 9 bases unmatched. The CDR3 region is CASSPIGTSGSNEQFF. The CDR3 region has the DNA TGTGCCAGCAGCCCCATTGGGACTAGCGGATCCAATGAGCAGTTCTTC.

As concerns this clone: The germline gene is not matched at one end of the junction; a read error may be the cause. J is TRBJ2-7 and V is TRBV6-1, with a tentative D call TRBD1 (6 bases). The CDR3 has 13 residues. Germline V gene lookup returns CDR1 MNHNS and CDR2 SASEGT. The CDR3 spells CASSGGPSSEQYF. For the CDR3, the DNA is TGTGCCAGCAGTGGGGGGCCATCCTCCGAGCAGTACTTC.

V is TRBV5-1 and J is TRBJ2-3, with TRBD2 matching 9 bases. V shed 0 bases, J shed 5 bases, and the junction held 1 base outside the gene matches. The CDR3 sequence is 14 residues long. Germline V gene sequence: CDR1 SGHRS, CDR2 YFSETQ. Here the CDR3 DNA reads TGCGCCAGCAGCTTGGAAGCGGGGGGAGATACGCAGTATTTT. Protein: CASSLEAGGDTQYF.

V usage is TRBV27 and J usage is TRBJ2-7; 7 bases align to TRBD1. Germline CDR1 reads MNHEY; CDR2 reads SMNVEV (reference sequence). After removal of 7 bases from V and 3 bases from J, the junction contained 9 bases not matched to a gene. CDR3 length: 14 amino acids. DNA for the CDR3: TGTGCCAGCAATCCTCGGGACAGAGTCTACGAGCAGTACTTC. Translation: CASNPRDRVYEQYF.